This T cell receptor beta chain was sequenced in a study of Graves' ophthalmopathy and Graves' hyperthyroidism. The V and J ends lost 0 bases and 1 base respectively, with 16 bases between them. Germline V gene lookup returns CDR1 SGHVS and CDR2 FQNEAQ. This CDR3 has 17 amino acids. From RNA, the CDR3 regions of TCR beta chains were amplified and sequenced. Second-round multiplex PCR came after a first-round RT-PCR that employed HTBI primers. MiXCR, applied by TCRdb to the multiplex PCR reads, yields one record per CDR3 protein. The repertoire includes about 500,000 distinct CDR3 sequences, about two fifths of them detected once, and around 4% sits in the top ten. Uncontrolled infections, pregnancy, lactation or other autoimmune diseases led to patient exclusion. This clonotype has at least ten counts. The antigen is undetermined. The study's findings and limits: Ophthalmopathy cases were distinguished from stable hyperthyroidism by a 13-signature model, reaching around 88% sensitivity and about 81% specificity.

The sequenced material came from peripheral blood or thyroid tissue (not recorded which). V usage is TRBV7-8 and J usage is TRBJ2-7, with D maybe TRBD2 (5 bases). The TCR sequence derives from an adult man with Graves' hyperthyroidism. CDR3 loop: CASSLARFVGGSYEQYF. Written as DNA, the CDR3 is TGTGCCAGCAGCTTAGCGCGATTTGTAGGAGGTTCCTACGAGCAGTACTTC. The complete variable domain, with remaining parts taken from reference TRBV7-8 and TRBJ2-7, reads GAGVSQSPRYKVAKRGQDVALRCDPISGHVSLFWYQQALGQGPEFLTYFQNEAQLDKSGLPSDRFFAERPEGSVSTLKIQRTQQEDSAVYLCASSLARFVGGSYEQYFGPGTRLTVT.